This note documents a single TCR beta chain sequence. Its target is not known. The V gene lost 0 bases and the J gene lost 3 bases, with 13 bases spanning the gap. The CDR3 length is 15 residues. Germline assignment: CDR1 SGHRS and CDR2 YFSETQ. Every subset's genomic DNA went evenly onto several immunoSEQ plates. Libraries were prepared by immunoSEQ multiplex PCR; TCRdb keeps only in-frame clonotypes and omits some of them. The table lists about half a million clones, 81% of them singletons. The data are from a study of shared clonotypes between healthy human individuals. The study's findings and limits: A small donor pool kept down the genetic and exposure-history diversity that was represented.

The sequence came from a woman aged 40 to 55 in good health. Some clones in this sample may be carry-over from other donors' samples. Sequencing input: PBMCs. The chain links TRBV5-1 to TRBJ2-7; D might be TRBD2 (5 bases). As DNA, the CDR3 is TGCGCCAGCAGCTTGGGGACGGGATCATTCTACGAGCAGTACTTC. This codes for CASSLGTGSFYEQYF. Variable domain in full (rest from reference TRBV5-1 and TRBJ2-7): KAGVTQTPRYLIKTRGQQVTLSCSPISGHRSVSWYQQTPGQGLQFLFEYFSETQRNKGNFPGRFSGRQFSNSRSEMNVSTLELGDSALYLCASSLGTGSFYEQYFGPGTRLTVT.